The entry below gives a single T cell receptor beta chain sequence along with its context. This clone turned up a few times. No antigen is known for it. Base qualities are missing; no much larger clone stands one base away. Each donor gave one peripheral blood draw, averaging approximately 0.12 L, which was collected into heparinised tubes. A BD FACSAria II and a panel including CD45RO, CCR7, CD25, CD127, CD95 and CD27 were used to sort naive, central memory, regulatory and stem cell-like memory CD4+ T cells. Every sorted population had a purity above 95%. PBMCs were isolated immediately by Lymphoprep density gradient centrifugation and stained directly without culture. Samples were stained and sorted in pairs, with one healthy donor and one patient per experiment, so that batch effects were minimized. The record originates from a study of beta chain features in type 1 diabetes listed by TCRdb under 2018. General notes on the study: Mean age, gender distribution, total cell number and subset yield were not different between patients and healthy donors. The study compared the TCRB repertoires of sorted circulating CD4+ T cell subsets in recently diagnosed type 1 diabetes patients with those in matched healthy donors. Across all samples, some 110,000,000 sorted cells were examined, and cell number per subset correlated strongly with RNA yield. Whereas all 30 or so donors provided naive and central memory subsets, regulatory and stem cell-like memory subsets were isolated from just 8 patients and roughly 8 healthy donors.

Counted from cysteine to phenylalanine, this CDR3 has 16 amino acids. Only the CDR3 DNA stays, 48 bases, in frame from base 1. The CDR1 and CDR2 encoded by the germline V gene are MDHEN and SYDVKM. The junction shows trimming of 2 bases on V and 7 bases on J, plus 17 bases between the germline ends. The paper as a whole reports these results and caveats: PCR might favor shorter templates, but patient and control samples were amplified and corrected together, so any skew would affect both groups equally. Only small numbers of individuals were included in the HLA sub-analyses, which left unresolved whether HLA type had any influence on TCRB rearrangement. At VDJ recombination sites, type 1 diabetes patients had fewer insertions and more deleted nucleotides, which implies abnormalities in thymic rearrangement. A moderate but significant shortening of TCRB CDR3 length was observed in type 1 diabetes patients in all four CD4+ subsets. Because cDNA rather than genomic DNA was sequenced, highly expressing activated cells could have been over-represented, although no difference in activation and CD3 levels was found between groups. Naive, central memory and regulatory TCRB repertoires appeared more similar among patients than among healthy donors.

The High Capacity cDNA Reverse Transcription Kit was used to reverse transcribe all of the isolated RNA, meaning that expressed TCRB transcripts were what got sequenced. Deep immunoSEQ sequencing was applied to naive, central memory and regulatory T cell samples, giving an average of around 3.8 million total reads per sample. After sorted cells were lysed in RLT buffer, RNA was extracted with DNase-treated RNeasy Micro or Mini kits, with the choice depending on cell number. Each cell subset was processed on its own to prevent cross-contamination, while patient and healthy donor samples were processed together. The immunoSEQ multiplex PCR was used to amplify TCRB sequences from cDNA, yielding 87-bp fragments that span the CDR3 region. Sequencing of the amplicons was done on the Illumina HiSeq platform. Regarding the original processing steps: PCR bias was computationally corrected using synthetic template baselines, reads within Hamming distance 2 were collapsed, and singletons that could not be merged were discarded. Reads were aligned against IMGT to assign V, D and J genes, CDR3 length and insertions or deletions at six rearrangement sites. Within each subset, clonotype counts were normalized to sorted cell number, and only after that were true diversity and Gini coefficients computed with the tcR R package. The overlap coefficient, calculated on TCRB nucleotide sequences, was used to measure repertoire sharing. As a proxy for the pre-selection repertoire, out-of-frame TCRB sequences from naive cells were analyzed. The immuneACCESS repertoire file appears here via TCRdb, limited to in-frame rearrangements. These files lack a portion of the clones; in checked studies, under half of the deficit traces to unresolved V genes, and the cause of the others is not known. V and J calls and clone size are as listed in that table; D and trimming were resolved from the DNA. In all, the sample holds under 800,000 clones, and about 14% of those were seen once. The top ten clones comprise about 0.087% of the sample.

Sequenced sample: naive CD4+ T cells from blood. This specimen's cell subset or site label, per the study, means: true naive CD4+ T cells. The V and J genes are TRBV28 and TRBJ1-4; the D gene is possibly TRBD1, with 6 bases matching. The TCR originated in a man aged 18 to 29 in good health. The DNA reads TGTGCCAGCAGTTTACCGCTTGGCGGGGGGGCTGAAAAACTGTTTTTT. Its translation is CASSLPLGGGAEKLFF.